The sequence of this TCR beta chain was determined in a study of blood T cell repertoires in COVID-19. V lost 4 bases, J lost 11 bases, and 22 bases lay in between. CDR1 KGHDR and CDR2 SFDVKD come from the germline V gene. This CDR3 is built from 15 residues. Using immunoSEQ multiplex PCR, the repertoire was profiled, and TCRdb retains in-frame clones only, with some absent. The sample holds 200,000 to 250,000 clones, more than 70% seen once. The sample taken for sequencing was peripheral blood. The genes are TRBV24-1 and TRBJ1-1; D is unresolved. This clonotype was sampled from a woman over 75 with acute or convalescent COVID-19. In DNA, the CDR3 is TGTGCCACCAGTGACGGGAAAAGGGTCCCTCATGAGGCTTTCTTT. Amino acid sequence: CATSDGKRVPHEAFF.